One and the same sample provided the 28 T cell receptor beta chains below, sequenced in a study of early T cells in non-severe SARS-CoV-2 infection. TCRdb passed the 5' RACE reads through MiXCR, listing each CDR3 protein once. The data show about 66,000 distinct CDR3 sequences, around 14% seen once. The specimen sequenced was whole blood. These TCRs come from an adult who was a healthcare worker with PCR-confirmed SARS-CoV-2 infection or an uninfected control (not recorded which).

This clonotype was found a few times. The chain employs TRBV29-1 and TRBJ2-3, with a tentative D call TRBD1 (6 bases). The germline V and J ends were trimmed by 5 bases and 2 bases, with 14 bases remaining between them. Germline assignment: CDR1 SQVTM and CDR2 ANQGSEA. This CDR3 spans 14 amino acids. As DNA, the CDR3 is TGCAGCGTTCGGACAGAAGGTCACACAGATACGCAGTATTTT. It specifies CSVRTEGHTDTQYF.

The gene calls are TRBV20-1 and TRBJ2-7; TRBD2 might be the D (6 bases). Germline V gene data show CDR1 as DFQATT and CDR2 as SNEGSKA (reference sequence). The CDR3 extends over 15 amino acids. Trimming took off 6 bases at V and 7 bases at J, with 25 bases between the two ends. The CDR3 DNA reads TGCAGTGCAGCGGGTCTGCGGGCTGGTGGGGGAGAGCAGTACTTC. This encodes CSAAGLRAGGGEQYF.

This clonotype appeared many times. V gene TRBV11-2 combines with J gene TRBJ2-1; D might be TRBD2 (5 bases). Trimming shortened V by 2 bases and J by 7 bases, and 12 bases separated the two germline ends. Per germline, CDR1 SGHAT and CDR2 FQNNGV. This CDR3 region has 14 residues. The DNA for the CDR3 is TGTGCCAGCAGCTTAAATGTAGGCGGGAATGAGCAGTTCTTC. Protein product: CASSLNVGGNEQFF.

This clonotype was picked up many times. The genes are TRBV20-1 and TRBJ2-3; D not resolved. Trimming shortened V by 5 bases and J by 1 base, and 13 bases separated the two germline ends. Per the germline V gene, CDR1 is DFQATT and CDR2 is SNEGSKA (reference sequence). This CDR3 region has 14 residues. The CDR3 here is CSAAILDRTDTQYF. In nucleotides, the CDR3 is TGCAGTGCTGCCATTCTGGACCGCACAGATACGCAGTATTTT.

This clonotype came up many times. CDR3 protein: CASSSHESLLPNEQFF. In DNA, the CDR3 is TGCGCCAGCAGCTCCCATGAGTCATTGCTGCCTAATGAGCAGTTCTTC. V is TRBV5-1 and J is TRBJ2-1, with unresolved D. V lost 3 bases, J lost 7 bases, and 20 bases lay in between. CDR1 and CDR2 from the germline V gene are SGHRS and YFSETQ. This CDR3 spans 16 amino acids. The variable domain in full, with the rest retrieved from reference TRBV5-1 and TRBJ2-1, is KAGVTQTPRYLIKTRGQQVTLSCSPISGHRSVSWYQQTPGQGLQFLFEYFSETQRNKGNFPGRFSGRQFSNSRSEMNVSTLELGDSALYLCASSSHESLLPNEQFFGPGTRLTVL.

The V gene is TRBV29-1, the J gene TRBJ2-2; 9 bases are a match to TRBD2. CDR3 size: 16 residues. J gave up 2 bases and V 4 bases, and 8 bases lay outside the gene matches. Germline CDR1 and CDR2: SQVTM and ANQGSEA. CDR3 DNA sequence: TGCAGCGTTGGCCTAGCGGGAAAGTTAAACACCGGGGAGCTGTTTTTT. Residues: CSVGLAGKLNTGELFF.

Only a few counts were recorded for this clonotype. The chain couples TRBV10-3 to TRBJ2-1, with TRBD2 matching 9 bases. Germline assignment: CDR1 ENHRY and CDR2 SYGVKD. The CDR3 runs to 13 residues. After removal of 6 bases from V and 7 bases from J, the junction contained 4 bases not matched to a gene. The CDR3, as DNA: TGTGCCATCAGGGGAAGCGGGAGGAATGAGCAGTTCTTC. Its translation: CAIRGSGRNEQFF.

This sequence joins TRBV7-9 and TRBJ2-3, with 10 bases fitting TRBD2. Germline CDR1 is SEHNR and CDR2 is FQNEAQ (reference sequence). With 5 bases clipped from V and 2 bases from J, the junction kept 16 bases outside the gene matches. This CDR3 is built from 19 residues. The chain's CDR3 is CASSRTRGRLAGDTDTQYF. DNA for the CDR3: TGTGCCAGCAGCCGAACCAGGGGGCGACTAGCGGGCGACACAGATACGCAGTATTTT.

The chain combines TRBV28 with TRBJ2-2; tentatively, D is TRBD1 or TRBD2 (5 bases each). Trimming removed 7 bases from V and 2 bases from J, with 14 bases in between. The CDR3 contains 15 residues. The germline V gene has CDR1 MDHEN and CDR2 SYDVKM. The CDR3, as DNA: TGTGCCAGCATTGGGGCAGGGAGAAACACCGGGGAGCTGTTTTTT. Translation: CASIGAGRNTGELFF.

This clonotype has ten or more counts. The V call is TRBV20-1, the J call TRBJ2-1; D possibly corresponds to TRBD1 (5 bases). There are 13 residues in the CDR3. V gave up 7 bases and J gave up 3 bases, with 13 bases separating them. Germline CDR1 reads DFQATT; CDR2 reads SNEGSKA (reference sequence). DNA for the CDR3: TGCAGTGTTACCGTACAGGACTACAATGAGCAGTTCTTC. It specifies CSVTVQDYNEQFF.

The rearrangement joins TRBV20-1 to TRBJ1-6, with 9 bases lining up with TRBD1. This CDR3 comprises 15 residues. Germline V lookup: CDR1 DFQATT, CDR2 SNEGSKA (reference sequence). With 2 bases clipped from V and 5 bases from J, the junction kept 4 bases outside the gene matches. For the CDR3, the DNA is TGCAGTGCTAGAAAGGACAGGGGAGATAATTCACCCCTCCACTTT. It codes for CSARKDRGDNSPLHF.

This clonotype was seen only a few times. CDR3 nucleotides: TGTGCCAGCAGCCCCTCCTTAGCGGGAGTCTACAATGAGCAGTTCTTC. Translating it yields CASSPSLAGVYNEQFF. The chain is built from TRBV7-9 and TRBJ2-1, with TRBD2 matching 9 bases. Trimming cost V 5 bases and J 3 bases; bases outside gene matches: 8. Germline V gene lookup returns CDR1 SEHNR and CDR2 FQNEAQ (reference sequence). This CDR3 spans 16 amino acids.

A few counts support this clonotype. The J gene is TRBJ2-7, the V gene TRBV29-1; D not resolved. The V gene's germline CDR1 is SQVTM and CDR2 ANQGSEA. V was clipped by 4 bases and J by 2 bases, with 9 bases between them. The CDR3 consists of 12 residues. This chain's CDR3 is CSVAVSAYEQYF. For the CDR3, the DNA is TGCAGCGTTGCAGTATCTGCCTACGAGCAGTACTTC.

V usage is TRBV4-3 and J usage is TRBJ2-2, with D perhaps TRBD2 (6 bases). V lost 6 bases to trimming and J lost 4 bases, with 15 bases between them. The V gene's germline CDR1 is LGHNA and CDR2 YSLEER. The CDR3 contains 15 residues. CDR3 amino acids: CASSLSGTVTGELFF. The CDR3 nucleotides read TGCGCCAGCAGTCTTAGTGGGACTGTCACCGGGGAGCTGTTTTTT.

The V call is TRBV25-1, the J call TRBJ1-2; possible D gene TRBD1, 5 bases. Trimming cost V 4 bases and J 0 bases, with 6 bases left between them. Germline values: CDR1 MGHDK, CDR2 SYGVNS. This CDR3 region has 13 residues. CDR3 nucleotide sequence: TGTGCCAGCAGTGCGGGACCTAACTATGGCTACACCTTC. It specifies CASSAGPNYGYTF.

The chain joins TRBV19 to TRBJ2-1; TRBD1 might be the D (7 bases). This CDR3 contains 14 residues. CDR1 and CDR2 (germline): LNHDA, SQIVND (reference sequence). Trimming stripped 7 bases from V and 6 bases from J, with 16 bases between. CDR3 coding DNA: TGTGCCAGTAACCGACAGGGAGGAGTCAATGAGCAGTTCTTC. It is translated as CASNRQGGVNEQFF.

This clonotype came up a few times. V and J are TRBV12-3 or TRBV12-4 and TRBJ1-2; no firm D call. The CDR3 covers 13 residues. Deletions cut 2 bases from V and 7 bases from J, with 11 bases between. The CDR3 region has the DNA TGTGCCAGCAGTTTATCCGGGGAGGGTGGCTACACCTTC. It codes for CASSLSGEGGYTF.

The chain employs TRBV20-1 and TRBJ2-1, with a tentative D call TRBD2 (5 bases). The CDR3 runs 16 residues. Germline-derived CDR1 and CDR2 are DFQATT and SNEGSKA (reference sequence). Trimming left V 3 bases short and J 4 bases short, with 19 bases between. The CDR3 DNA sequence: TGCAGTGCTAGGGAAGATGGAGGAACTAGATACAATGAGCAGTTCTTC. Translated, it gives CSAREDGGTRYNEQFF.

This clonotype showed up many times. V usage is TRBV5-5 and J usage is TRBJ2-5; D unclear. V lost 6 bases and J 1 base, leaving 16 bases between the germline ends. CDR3 length: 15 residues. Germline assignment: CDR1 SGHKS and CDR2 YYEKEE (reference sequence). The CDR3 DNA reads TGTGCCAGCACTCCGAGAATAGCTTCCCAAGAGACCCAGTACTTC. Encoded protein: CASTPRIASQETQYF.

This clonotype was counted many times. The gene calls are TRBV7-6 and TRBJ2-7; D uncertain. From germline, CDR1 is SGHVS and CDR2 FNYEAQ. Trimming left V 4 bases short and J 6 bases short, with 10 bases between. The CDR3 extends over 12 amino acids. Here the CDR3 DNA reads TGTGCCAGCAGCTCACCTTCTAGCGAGCAGTACTTC. Residues: CASSSPSSEQYF.

This clonotype was observed many times. The gene calls are TRBV20-1 and TRBJ2-3; 9 positions agree with TRBD2. Germline loops: CDR1 DFQATT, CDR2 SNEGSKA (reference sequence). The CDR3 totals 16 residues. V shed 6 bases and J 5 bases; nucleotides not matched to a gene: 15. The CDR3 DNA reads TGCAGTGCCATACTCGTTAGAGCGGGAGGCAGAGATACGCAGTATTTT. This sequence encodes CSAILVRAGGRDTQYF.

The chain joins TRBV20-1 to TRBJ2-1; TRBD2 matches at 11 bases. CDR1 and CDR2 from the germline V gene are DFQATT and SNEGSKA (reference sequence). After removal of 4 bases from V and 16 bases from J, the junction contained 9 bases not matched to a gene. This CDR3 comprises 12 residues. The DNA of the CDR3 is TGCAGTGCTATATCCTTACTAGCGGGGGCCTTCTTC. This encodes CSAISLLAGAFF.

The rearrangement joins TRBV28 to TRBJ1-2, with D tentatively TRBD1 (5 bases). Germline assignment: CDR1 MDHEN and CDR2 SYDVKM. Trimming shortened V by 6 bases and J by 0 bases, and 14 bases separated the two germline ends. The CDR3 consists of 15 residues. The CDR3 is CASRTAGRTNYGYTF. The CDR3 DNA reads as TGTGCCAGCAGAACTGCGGGGCGAACTAACTATGGCTACACCTTC.

The V call is TRBV14, the J call TRBJ2-3, with TRBD1 matching over 7 bases. The CDR3 is 14 residues long. The V segment lost 6 bases and the J segment 2 bases; nucleotides outside the gene matches: 5. Germline assignment: CDR1 SGHDN and CDR2 FVKESK. CDR3 nucleotides: TGTGCCAGCAGAGACACAGGGGACACAGATACGCAGTATTTT. Amino acid sequence: CASRDTGDTDTQYF.

The CDR3, as DNA: TGCAGTGCGGGAGGGGGGGAGAATGAGCAGTTCTTC. This translates into CSAGGGENEQFF. The V and J genes are TRBV20-1 and TRBJ2-1; possibly TRBD2 for D (7 bases). Germline CDR1 DFQATT, CDR2 SNEGSKA (reference sequence). The CDR3 contains 12 residues. Between the trimmed V and J ends, which lost 6 bases and 7 bases, there was a span of 13 bases.

This clonotype was picked up a small number of times. This sequence joins TRBV5-8 and TRBJ2-7; TRBD2 aligns across 11 bases. Germline V gives CDR1 SGHTS, CDR2 YDEGEE. The CDR3 contains 15 residues. Unmatched junction bases numbered 4, after V lost 1 base and J lost 4 bases. This CDR3 is CASSLQLAGGYEQYF. The CDR3 bases are TGTGCCAGCAGCTTGCAGCTAGCGGGAGGTTACGAGCAGTACTTC.

This clonotype has a count of ten or more. The CDR3 DNA reads TGTGCCAGCAGCTTAGAGGTCCGGGTTTACAATGAGCAGTTCTTC. Encoded protein: CASSLEVRVYNEQFF. This rearrangement joins TRBV7-9 to TRBJ2-1; the D is unclear. Germline assignment: CDR1 SEHNR and CDR2 FQNEAQ (reference sequence). The germline V and J ends were trimmed by 1 base and 4 bases, with 11 bases remaining between them. The CDR3 is made up of 15 amino acids.

The chain has TRBV29-1 and TRBJ1-5; 9 bases map to TRBD1. V was pared by 6 bases and J by 3 bases, with 3 bases of the junction left unmatched. From germline, CDR1 is SQVTM and CDR2 ANQGSEA. CDR3 length: 13 amino acids. This CDR3 is CSVQGADNQPQHF. CDR3 nucleotide sequence: TGCAGCGTACAGGGGGCCGACAATCAGCCCCAGCATTTT.